The rows below give T cell receptor beta chains drawn from one sample of a study of CD8 T cells in ankylosing spondylitis. Via MiXCR, TCRdb re-called the 5' RACE reads, giving one row per CDR3 protein. This sample has 650,000 to 800,000 distinct CDR3 sequences, with under 20% found just once. Sequencing input: blood, either unsorted or a sorted T cell fraction (not recorded which). These receptors were obtained from a male donor with ankylosing spondylitis. Both conserved end residues are part of each CDR3. The D gene is left open where the match is weak. Clone size is not always given. Where it is, it says once, few, many or a class for expanded clones.

V	J	size	D	CDR3	DNA
TRBV20-1	TRBJ2-1	few	TRBD1	CSGTTRGNEQFF	TGCAGTGGGACGACCAGGGGGAATGAGCAGTTCTTC
TRBV5-1	TRBJ2-3	few	NA	CASSSGTGKRTDTQYF	TGCGCCAGCAGCTCCGGAACGGGGAAGAGGACAGATACGCAGTATTTT
TRBV12-3/TRBV12-4	TRBJ2-1	many	NA	CASSPVLVNEQFF	TGTGCCAGCAGTCCAGTACTAGTCAATGAGCAGTTCTTC
TRBV12-3/TRBV12-4	TRBJ2-1	once	TRBD1	CASSLRAGGTYNEQFF	TGTGCCAGCAGTTTAAGGGCAGGGGGAACCTACAATGAGCAGTTCTTC
TRBV3-1	TRBJ2-3	NA	NA	CASSSHRVYTDTQYF	TGTGCCAGCAGCTCCCACAGGGTGTACACAGATACGCAGTATTTT
TRBV27	TRBJ2-3	few	TRBD1	CASSSTRTGITDTQYF	TGTGCCAGCAGTTCCACTCGGACAGGGATCACAGATACGCAGTATTTT
TRBV29-1	TRBJ2-5	few	TRBD1	CSVRGQAQETQYF	TGCAGCGTTAGGGGGCAGGCTCAAGAGACCCAGTACTTC
TRBV12-3/TRBV12-4	TRBJ2-3	NA	NA	CASSPQGPATQYF	TGTGCCAGCAGTCCCCAGGGCCCAGCTACGCAGTATTTT
TRBV6-1	TRBJ1-5	NA	NA	CASAPRSGGNQPQHF	TGTGCCAGCGCCCCTCGAAGCGGGGGGAATCAGCCCCAGCATTTT
TRBV9	TRBJ2-3	NA	NA	CASSVGGKEGVLNTQYF	TGTGCCAGCAGCGTAGGAGGCAAGGAGGGAGTACTAAATACGCAGTATTTT
TRBV3-1	TRBJ2-4	few	NA	CASSQVGAKNIQYF	TGTGCCAGCAGCCAAGTGGGGGCCAAAAACATTCAGTACTTC
TRBV3-1	TRBJ2-2	few	NA	CASSRSSGWRYTGELFF	TGTGCCAGCAGCCGGAGTAGCGGTTGGAGATATACCGGGGAGCTGTTTTTT
TRBV5-1	TRBJ2-5	NA	NA	CASSPVVGEETQYF	TGCGCCAGCAGCCCGGTAGTGGGGGAGGAGACCCAGTACTTC
TRBV7-9	TRBJ2-7	NA	NA	CASSLVANRYEQYF	TGTGCCAGCAGCTTAGTTGCAAATAGGTACGAGCAGTACTTC
TRBV27	TRBJ2-1	few	NA	CASSFSRYNEQFF	TGTGCCAGCAGTTTCTCCAGGTACAATGAGCAGTTCTTC
TRBV20-1	TRBJ2-7	few	NA	CSARGLREPSYEQYF	TGCAGTGCTAGAGGTCTCCGGGAGCCGTCCTACGAGCAGTACTTC
TRBV7-7	TRBJ2-1	NA	NA	CASSLAPGEVDEQFF	TGTGCCAGCAGCTTAGCTCCGGGGGAGGTGGATGAGCAGTTCTTC
TRBV6-1	TRBJ1-5	NA	NA	CASLTGHGQPQHF	TGTGCCAGTCTGACAGGACACGGTCAGCCCCAGCATTTT
TRBV12-3/TRBV12-4	TRBJ2-5	many	TRBD1	CASSLGQGRETQYF	TGTGCCAGCAGTTTGGGACAGGGGAGAGAGACCCAGTACTTC
TRBV4-2	TRBJ2-2	few	TRBD2	CASSGTSGRGTGELFF	TGTGCCAGCAGCGGGACTAGCGGGAGAGGCACCGGGGAGCTGTTTTTT
TRBV3-1	TRBJ1-6	NA	NA	CASSQDWDNSPLHF	TGTGCCAGCAGCCAAGATTGGGATAATTCACCCCTCCACTTT
TRBV2	TRBJ2-3	NA	NA	CASRALADTQYF	TGTGCCAGCAGAGCACTAGCAGATACGCAGTATTTT
TRBV20-1	TRBJ1-1	NA	NA	CSATHNTEAFF	TGCAGTGCTACCCATAACACTGAAGCTTTCTTT
TRBV7-8	TRBJ2-1	NA	TRBD2	CASSTLGGGYPEQFF	TGTGCCAGCAGCACCTTGGGCGGGGGGTATCCTGAGCAGTTCTTC
TRBV11-2	TRBJ2-3	few	TRBD2	CASSPNRGGGADTQYF	TGTGCCAGCAGTCCCAATCGGGGGGGCGGAGCAGATACGCAGTATTTT
TRBV30	TRBJ1-6	NA	TRBD1	CAWSTRTGPYNSPLHF	TGTGCCTGGAGTACACGGACAGGGCCCTATAATTCACCCCTCCACTTT
TRBV30	TRBJ2-2	NA	NA	CACMSGSGELFF	TGTGCCTGCATGTCAGGGTCCGGGGAGCTGTTTTTT
TRBV30	TRBJ2-2	few	NA	CAWSRQVANTGELFF	TGTGCCTGGTCTAGACAGGTCGCGAACACCGGGGAGCTGTTTTTT
TRBV11-3	TRBJ2-3	few	TRBD2	CASSLFPSGGIIDTQYF	TGTGCCAGCAGCTTATTCCCTAGCGGGGGAATAATAGATACGCAGTATTTT
TRBV5-1	TRBJ2-3	many	NA	CASCSGGTDTQYF	TGCGCCAGCTGTTCAGGGGGCACAGATACGCAGTATTTT
TRBV5-1	TRBJ2-1	many	NA	CASSLQGPTVSYNEQFF	TGCGCCAGCAGCTTGCAGGGCCCAACGGTCTCCTACAATGAGCAGTTCTTC
TRBV2	TRBJ1-5	few	NA	CASSLLSRAGGQPQHF	TGTGCCAGCAGTCTCTTATCTCGGGCAGGTGGTCAGCCCCAGCATTTT
TRBV6-5	TRBJ1-1	few	NA	CASSYSNTGEAFF	TGTGCCAGCAGTTACTCGAATACCGGTGAAGCTTTCTTT
TRBV9	TRBJ2-1	NA	NA	CASSARQRNEQFF	TGTGCCAGCAGCGCCCGGCAGCGCAATGAGCAGTTCTTC
TRBV5-6	TRBJ2-1	few	NA	CASSFAINSYNEQFF	TGTGCCAGCAGCTTTGCAATTAACTCCTACAATGAGCAGTTCTTC
TRBV4-3	TRBJ2-3	few	NA	CASSQGRHTDTQYF	TGCGCCAGCAGCCAGGGGCGCCACACAGATACGCAGTATTTT
TRBV12-3/TRBV12-4	TRBJ1-3	many	TRBD1	CASRETGGAFGNTIYF	TGTGCCAGCAGAGAAACAGGGGGTGCGTTTGGAAACACCATATATTTT
TRBV12-3/TRBV12-4	TRBJ1-1	few	NA	CASRENTEVFF	TGTGCCAGCAGGGAAAACACTGAAGTTTTCTTT
TRBV5-5	TRBJ1-2	few	NA	CASSLDEGPYGYTF	TGTGCCAGCAGCCTTGATGAGGGGCCATATGGCTACACCTTC
TRBV9	TRBJ1-1	once	NA	CASSTSDGATEAFF	TGTGCCAGCAGCACAAGTGACGGGGCCACTGAAGCTTTCTTT
TRBV20-1	TRBJ2-7	few	TRBD2	CSARIAGSSYEQYF	TGCAGTGCTAGGATAGCGGGATCCTCCTACGAGCAGTACTTC
TRBV3-1	TRBJ1-1	few	NA	CASSQALGDTEAFF	TGTGCCAGCAGCCAAGCGCTGGGGGACACTGAAGCTTTCTTT
TRBV11-2	TRBJ2-7	few	NA	CASTFGGEYEQYF	TGTGCCAGCACCTTCGGTGGAGAGTACGAGCAGTACTTC
TRBV12-3/TRBV12-4	TRBJ2-4	many	NA	CASTESGSDIQYF	TGTGCCAGCACCGAGAGTGGGTCGGACATTCAGTACTTC
TRBV12-3/TRBV12-4	TRBJ2-1	NA	NA	CASSPGMGSYNEQFF	TGTGCCAGCAGTCCAGGGATGGGGTCCTACAATGAGCAGTTCTTC
TRBV4-3	TRBJ2-1	NA	TRBD2	CASSPGPGLAGSSYNEQFF	TGCGCCAGCAGCCCAGGGCCGGGACTAGCGGGAAGCTCCTACAATGAGCAGTTCTTC
TRBV4-3	TRBJ2-7	NA	TRBD2	CASSQDPGGGEQYF	TGCGCCAGCAGCCAAGATCCGGGAGGGGGCGAGCAGTACTTC
TRBV28	TRBJ2-5	NA	TRBD1	CASSQAGTGIFGGRETQYF	TGTGCCAGCAGCCAAGCCGGGACAGGGATTTTTGGAGGGAGAGAGACCCAGTACTTC
TRBV10-3	TRBJ2-5	NA	TRBD1	CAISSGTGGFETQYF	TGTGCCATCAGTTCCGGGACAGGGGGTTTTGAGACCCAGTACTTC
TRBV7-2	TRBJ2-1	NA	NA	CASSPRLVRGDEQFF	TGTGCCAGCAGCCCCAGACTAGTCAGGGGCGATGAGCAGTTCTTC
TRBV7-9	TRBJ2-7	few	NA	CASSPRDNEAYEQYF	TGTGCCAGCAGCCCTCGGGACAACGAGGCCTACGAGCAGTACTTC
TRBV29-1	TRBJ2-5	NA	NA	CSGGGRVQETQYF	TGCAGCGGAGGGGGTCGGGTTCAAGAGACCCAGTACTTC
TRBV7-9	TRBJ2-3	NA	TRBD1	CASSPGQVQADTQYF	TGTGCCAGCAGCCCCGGACAGGTTCAGGCAGATACGCAGTATTTT
TRBV5-1	TRBJ1-1	NA	NA	CASSLEIWALNTEAFF	TGCGCCAGCAGCTTGGAAATCTGGGCCTTGAACACTGAAGCTTTCTTT
TRBV12-3/TRBV12-4	TRBJ2-1	many	TRBD2	CASSSRLAGDRNEQFF	TGTGCCAGCAGTTCCCGACTAGCGGGGGATCGAAATGAGCAGTTCTTC